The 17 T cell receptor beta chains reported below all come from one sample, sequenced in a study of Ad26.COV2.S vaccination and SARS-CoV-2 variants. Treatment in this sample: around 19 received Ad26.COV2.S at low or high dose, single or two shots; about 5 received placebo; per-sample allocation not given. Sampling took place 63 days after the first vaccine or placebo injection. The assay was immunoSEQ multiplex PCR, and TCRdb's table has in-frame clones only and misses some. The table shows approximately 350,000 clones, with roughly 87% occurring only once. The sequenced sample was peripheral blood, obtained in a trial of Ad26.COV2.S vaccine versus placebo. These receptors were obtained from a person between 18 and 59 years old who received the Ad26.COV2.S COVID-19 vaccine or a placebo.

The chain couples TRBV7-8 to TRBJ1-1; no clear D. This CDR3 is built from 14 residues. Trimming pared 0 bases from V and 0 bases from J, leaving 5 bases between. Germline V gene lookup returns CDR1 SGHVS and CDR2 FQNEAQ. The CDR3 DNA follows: TGTGCCAGCAGCTTAGCGACCATGAACACTGAAGCTTTCTTT. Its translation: CASSLATMNTEAFF.

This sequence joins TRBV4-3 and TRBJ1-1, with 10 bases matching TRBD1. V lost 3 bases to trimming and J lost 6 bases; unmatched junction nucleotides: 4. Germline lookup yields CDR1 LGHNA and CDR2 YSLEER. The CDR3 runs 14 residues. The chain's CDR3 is CASSQDRGTAEAFF. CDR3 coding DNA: TGCGCCAGCAGCCAGGACAGGGGGACGGCTGAAGCTTTCTTT.

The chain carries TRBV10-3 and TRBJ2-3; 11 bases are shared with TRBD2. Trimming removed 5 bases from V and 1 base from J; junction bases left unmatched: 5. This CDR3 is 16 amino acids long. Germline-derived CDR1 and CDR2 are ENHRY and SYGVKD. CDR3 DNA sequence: TGTGCCATCAGTCCGCTAGCGGGGGGCGGCACAGATACGCAGTATTTT. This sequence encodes CAISPLAGGGTDTQYF.

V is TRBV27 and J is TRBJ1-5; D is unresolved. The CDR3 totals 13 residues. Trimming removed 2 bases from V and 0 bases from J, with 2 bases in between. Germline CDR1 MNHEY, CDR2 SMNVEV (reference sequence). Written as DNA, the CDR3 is TGTGCCAGCAGTTTAGATAGCAATCAGCCCCAGCATTTT. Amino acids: CASSLDSNQPQHF.

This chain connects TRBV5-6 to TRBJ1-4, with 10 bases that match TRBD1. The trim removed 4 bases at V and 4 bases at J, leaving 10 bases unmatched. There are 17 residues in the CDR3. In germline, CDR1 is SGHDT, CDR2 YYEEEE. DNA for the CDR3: TGTGCCAGCAGCACTCCGGGACAGGGGAGGCTTAATGAAAAACTGTTTTTT. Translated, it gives CASSTPGQGRLNEKLFF.

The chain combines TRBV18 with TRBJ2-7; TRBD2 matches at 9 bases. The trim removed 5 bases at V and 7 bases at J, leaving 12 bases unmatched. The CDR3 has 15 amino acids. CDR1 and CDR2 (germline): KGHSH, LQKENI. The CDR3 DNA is TGTGCCAGCTCAACCTCCGCGGGGGGGCCTCAGGAGCAGTACTTC. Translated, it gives CASSTSAGGPQEQYF.

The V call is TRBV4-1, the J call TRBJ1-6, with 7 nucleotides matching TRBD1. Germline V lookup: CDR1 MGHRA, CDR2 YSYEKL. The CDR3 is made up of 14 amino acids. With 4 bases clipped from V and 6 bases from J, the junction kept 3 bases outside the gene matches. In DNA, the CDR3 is TGCGCCAGCAGCCCCTGGGACAGTAATTCACCCCTCCACTTT. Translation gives CASSPWDSNSPLHF.

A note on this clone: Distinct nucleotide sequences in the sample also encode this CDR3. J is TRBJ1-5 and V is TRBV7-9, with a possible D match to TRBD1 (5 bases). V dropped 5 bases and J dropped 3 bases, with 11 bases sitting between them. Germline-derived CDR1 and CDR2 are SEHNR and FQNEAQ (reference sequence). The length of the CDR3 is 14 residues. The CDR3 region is CASSPGTVNQPQHF. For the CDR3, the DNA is TGTGCCAGCAGCCCAGGGACGGTCAATCAGCCCCAGCATTTT.

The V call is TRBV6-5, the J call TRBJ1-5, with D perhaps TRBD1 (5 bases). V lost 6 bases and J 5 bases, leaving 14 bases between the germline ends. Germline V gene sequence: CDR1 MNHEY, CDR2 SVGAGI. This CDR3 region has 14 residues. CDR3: CASSESGMDQPQHF. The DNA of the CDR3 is TGTGCCAGCAGCGAGTCAGGGATGGATCAGCCCCAGCATTTT.

CDR3 amino acids: CASSIFRPTNEKLFF. The CDR3 DNA reads TGTGCCAGCAGTATTTTCCGGCCAACTAATGAAAAACTGTTTTTT. The V gene is TRBV6-6, the J gene TRBJ1-4; D remains unclear. Germline CDR1 MNHNY, CDR2 SVGAGI (reference sequence). Trimming removed 5 bases from V and 0 bases from J, with 10 bases in between. This CDR3 contains 15 residues.

The CDR3 sequence: CASTGLDNEQFF. CDR3 nucleotides: TGCGCCAGCACTGGACTAGACAATGAGCAGTTCTTC. The chain couples TRBV10-2 to TRBJ2-1; 7 bases map to TRBD2. This CDR3 contains 12 residues. Germline lookup yields CDR1 WSHSY and CDR2 SAAADI. Germline trimming cut 7 bases from V and 5 bases from J; bases unmatched to any gene: 2.

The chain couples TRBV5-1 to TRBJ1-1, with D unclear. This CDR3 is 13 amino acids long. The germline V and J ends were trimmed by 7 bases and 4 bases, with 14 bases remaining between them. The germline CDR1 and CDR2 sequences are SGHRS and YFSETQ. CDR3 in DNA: TGCGCCAGCGGGTTCGGAGCGGCCACTGAAGCTTTCTTT. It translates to CASGFGAATEAFF.

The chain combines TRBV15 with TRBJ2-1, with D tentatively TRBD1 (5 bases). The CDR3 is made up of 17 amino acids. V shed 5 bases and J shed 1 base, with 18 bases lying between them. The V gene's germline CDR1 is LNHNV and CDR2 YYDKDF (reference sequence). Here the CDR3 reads CATSAPLTVFSYNEQFF. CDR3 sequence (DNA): TGTGCCACCAGCGCGCCTCTGACAGTTTTTTCCTACAATGAGCAGTTCTTC.

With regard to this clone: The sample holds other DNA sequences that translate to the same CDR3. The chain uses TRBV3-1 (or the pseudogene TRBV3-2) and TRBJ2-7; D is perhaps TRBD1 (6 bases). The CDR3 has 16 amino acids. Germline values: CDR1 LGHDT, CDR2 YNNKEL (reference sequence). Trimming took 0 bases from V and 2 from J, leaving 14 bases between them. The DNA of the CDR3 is TGTGCCAGCAGCCAAGATTGGCAGGGGAAGGCCTACGAGCAGTACTTC. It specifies CASSQDWQGKAYEQYF.

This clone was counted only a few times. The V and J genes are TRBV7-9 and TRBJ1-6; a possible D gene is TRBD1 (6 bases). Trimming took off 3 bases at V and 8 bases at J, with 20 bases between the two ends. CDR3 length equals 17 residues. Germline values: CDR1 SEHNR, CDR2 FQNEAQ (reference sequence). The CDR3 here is CASSFPPFGGLDSPLHF. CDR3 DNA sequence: TGTGCCAGCAGCTTCCCGCCCTTCGGGGGGCTAGATTCACCCCTCCACTTT.

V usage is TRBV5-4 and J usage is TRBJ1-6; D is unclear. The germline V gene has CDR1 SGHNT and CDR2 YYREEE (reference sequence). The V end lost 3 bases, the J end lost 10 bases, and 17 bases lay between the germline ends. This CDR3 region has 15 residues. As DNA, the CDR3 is TGTGCCAGCAGCTCGGCCTTGGGTCTCGGGTCACCCCTCCACTTT. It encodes CASSSALGLGSPLHF.

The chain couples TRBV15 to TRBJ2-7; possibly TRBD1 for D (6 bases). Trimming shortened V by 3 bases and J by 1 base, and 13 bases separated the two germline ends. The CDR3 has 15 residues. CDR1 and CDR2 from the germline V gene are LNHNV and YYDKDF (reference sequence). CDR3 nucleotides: TGTGCCACCAGCAGTCTAGAAAGGGGGTCCTACGAGCAGTACTTC. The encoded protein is CATSSLERGSYEQYF.